Listed below are T cell receptor beta chains from one sample, sequenced in a study of blood T cell repertoires in COVID-19. The data were produced by immunoSEQ multiplex PCR, yet TCRdb's version contains in-frame clones alone and is incomplete. Found here are 65,000 to 90,000 clones, 82% of them singletons; the top ten hold roughly 10%. The sample comprised peripheral blood. These receptors all come from a man in his sixties with acute or convalescent COVID-19. The CDR3 runs from the conserved cysteine through the conserved F or W. Fields, in order: CDR3 DNA, CDR3 protein, D gene, clone size, V gene, J gene. D genes are given only for firm matches. Some rows have no size entry. The others give once, few or many, or a class for an expanded clone.

TGCGCCAGCAGCCAAGATAGGAGGTACGAGCAGTACTTC	CASSQDRRYEQYF	-	-	TRBV4-3	TRBJ2-7
TGTGCCAGCAGCACAGGGGATCTAACTAATGAAAAACTGTTTTTT	CASSTGDLTNEKLFF	TRBD1	-	TRBV7-9	TRBJ1-4
TGTGCCACCAGCAGAGGGGAGTTCTCCTACGAGCAGTACTTC	CATSRGEFSYEQYF	-	-	TRBV15	TRBJ2-7
TGTGCCAGCAGTTTACCCCCCATGGCGAACACTGAAGCTTTCTTT	CASSLPPMANTEAFF	-	-	TRBV28	TRBJ1-1
TGCGCCAGCAGCGTAAGCGGGAGTTACAATGAGCAGTTCTTC	CASSVSGSYNEQFF	TRBD2	-	TRBV4-3	TRBJ2-1
TGTGCCAGCAGCACCTCAGGGTTTTCTGCAGATACGCAGTATTTT	CASSTSGFSADTQYF	-	-	TRBV6-5	TRBJ2-3
TGTGCCAGCAGCGTGGGACTAGCGGGCTACAATGAGCAGTTCTTC	CASSVGLAGYNEQFF	TRBD2	-	TRBV9	TRBJ2-1
TGTGCCACCAGTGATTTGAGCGGCCCGGCTTTCTTT	CATSDLSGPAFF	-	-	TRBV24-1	TRBJ1-1
TGCGCCAGCAGCAGACCGGGACAGAGTTATGAAGCTTTCTTT	CASSRPGQSYEAFF	TRBD1	-	TRBV5-1	TRBJ1-1
TGTGCCAGCAGCCCTCGGGGGGGCCTTGAAGATACGCAGTATTTT	CASSPRGGLEDTQYF	TRBD2	-	TRBV9	TRBJ2-3
TGTGCCAGCAGCGTGGACAGGAGAGGCTCACCCCTCCACTTT	CASSVDRRGSPLHF	TRBD1	-	TRBV11-2	TRBJ1-6
TGTGCCAGCACTACCCCCAACCCCGCTGGAAACACCATATATTTT	CASTTPNPAGNTIYF	-	-	TRBV28	TRBJ1-3
TGCGCCAGCAGCCCCGGGGACACCCATTCACCCCTCCACTTT	CASSPGDTHSPLHF	-	-	TRBV5-1	TRBJ1-6
TGTGCCAGCAGCTTAGGAGACAGGGGCCATGAGCAGTTCTTC	CASSLGDRGHEQFF	TRBD1	-	TRBV7-8	TRBJ2-1
TGCAGTGCTTCTAAGCTCTACGAGCAGTACTTC	CSASKLYEQYF	-	few	TRBV20-1	TRBJ2-7
TGTGCCAGCAGCCTACACAGGGAATCGGATAATTCACCCCTCCACTTT	CASSLHRESDNSPLHF	-	-	TRBV7-8	TRBJ1-6
TGTGCCAGCACCCAAAACAGGGCTGGAAACACCATATATTTT	CASTQNRAGNTIYF	-	-	TRBV6-5	TRBJ1-3
TGCAGTGCTAGTAGGGGACAGGGCGGCTCCTACGAGCAGTACTTC	CSASRGQGGSYEQYF	TRBD1	-	TRBV20-1	TRBJ2-7
TGTGCCAGCAGCCAATCTCGGAACACCGGGGAGCTGTTTTTT	CASSQSRNTGELFF	-	-	TRBV14	TRBJ2-2
TGTGCCAGCACCCGGACTAGCGGCTCCTACGAGCAGTACTTC	CASTRTSGSYEQYF	TRBD2	-	TRBV5-5	TRBJ2-7
TGTGCCAGCAGTGAAGCGGCGGGAGGGGCGAGGAATGAGCAGTTCTTC	CASSEAAGGARNEQFF	TRBD2	-	TRBV2	TRBJ2-1
TGTGCCAGCAGGCCGTGGCGGGGAGGCAATCAGCCCCAGCATTTT	CASRPWRGGNQPQHF	-	-	TRBV27	TRBJ1-5
TGTGCCAGCAGCTTGGCGTTGGGACAGGGGACAGATACGCAGTATTTT	CASSLALGQGTDTQYF	TRBD1	-	TRBV5-8	TRBJ2-3
TGTGCCAGCTCAAGACTAGCGGGAGTCTCCAATGAGCAGTTCTTC	CASSRLAGVSNEQFF	TRBD2	-	TRBV18	TRBJ2-1
TGTGCCAGCAGCTTTAATATGCGGATGAACACCGGGGAGCTGTTTTTT	CASSFNMRMNTGELFF	-	-	TRBV7-9	TRBJ2-2
TGCGCCAGCGTATCGGGGACAGGGACATACAATGAGCAGTTCTTC	CASVSGTGTYNEQFF	TRBD1	-	TRBV5-1	TRBJ2-1
TGCGCCAGCAGCCAAGATAGGGAGGGAGATCAGCCCCAGCATTTT	CASSQDREGDQPQHF	-	-	TRBV4-3	TRBJ1-5
TGTGCCAGCAGCTTAGGGGGAGCGGGCCGCCAAGAGACCCAGTACTTC	CASSLGGAGRQETQYF	-	-	TRBV7-2	TRBJ2-5
TGTGCCAGCAGCCCGACAAGGCGTGGGGCCAACGTCCTGACTTTC	CASSPTRRGANVLTF	-	few	TRBV14	TRBJ2-6
TGCGCCAGCAGCTTGGGGCAATCCGGGGAGCTGTTTTTT	CASSLGQSGELFF	-	-	TRBV5-1	TRBJ2-2
TGTGCCAGCAGCCCACGTGGCGGGAGTCGCCCCGGGACCGGGGAGCTGTTTTTT	CASSPRGGSRPGTGELFF	TRBD2	-	TRBV11-3	TRBJ2-2
TGCGCCAGCAGCCACGGACTGATGAGCTCTGGAAACACCATATATTTT	CASSHGLMSSGNTIYF	-	few	TRBV4-1	TRBJ1-3
TGTGCCAGCAGCTTAATCCGACCGGGAAGTGAAAAACTGTTTTTT	CASSLIRPGSEKLFF	-	-	TRBV11-2	TRBJ1-4
TGTGCCAGTAGTATTCCCAGGGGGCGGGGTGGTCAGCCCCAGCATTTT	CASSIPRGRGGQPQHF	TRBD1	-	TRBV19	TRBJ1-5
TGTGCCAGCTCACCAGAACAGGTCGAGGCCGGGGAGCTGTTTTTT	CASSPEQVEAGELFF	-	-	TRBV18	TRBJ2-2
TGTGCCAGCAGTGCACTCGGGGACAGGAAACAGGCTGAAGCTTTCTTT	CASSALGDRKQAEAFF	TRBD1	-	TRBV6-2/TRBV6-3	TRBJ1-1
TGTGCCAGCAGTTTCGGGACATTTGGCTACACCTTC	CASSFGTFGYTF	-	-	TRBV28	TRBJ1-2
TGTGCCAGCAGTTACCTAAGCGGGAGGGCCTACAATGAGCAGTTCTTC	CASSYLSGRAYNEQFF	TRBD2	-	TRBV6-5	TRBJ2-1
TGTGCCAGCAGCTTCGCAGCGGGAGACCCCCCCGAGCAGTACTTC	CASSFAAGDPPEQYF	TRBD2	few	TRBV7-2	TRBJ2-7
TGTGCCAGCAGTGAACAGGGCTCCGGGGAGCTGTTTTTT	CASSEQGSGELFF	-	-	TRBV6-1	TRBJ2-2
TGCAGCGTGGTAGCTAGCGGGCATTTCAGTTCCTACGAGCAGTACTTC	CSVVASGHFSSYEQYF	TRBD2	-	TRBV29-1	TRBJ2-7
TGTGCCACCAGTGTTGCTAGCGGGAGAGACAATGAGCAGTTCTTC	CATSVASGRDNEQFF	TRBD2	-	TRBV24-1	TRBJ2-1
TGTGCCAGCAGCCGGGGGAACTATGGCTACACCTTC	CASSRGNYGYTF	-	-	TRBV12-3/TRBV12-4	TRBJ1-2
TGTGCCACCAGTAAACAGGGGGCCGGGCGCAATGAGCAGTTCTTC	CATSKQGAGRNEQFF	TRBD1	once	TRBV24-1	TRBJ2-1
TGCGCCAGCAGCCAGTGGACAGGGGGTCCCTACGAGCAGTACTTC	CASSQWTGGPYEQYF	TRBD1	-	TRBV4-3	TRBJ2-7
TGTGCCAGCTCACCAGACGGGGGTGGTGGCTACACCTTC	CASSPDGGGGYTF	-	-	TRBV18	TRBJ1-2
TGTGCCAGTAGCCCCTACCGAGCCACTGAAGCTTTCTTT	CASSPYRATEAFF	-	-	TRBV19	TRBJ1-1
TGCGCCAGCAGTGTTGGCACCGCGGGGAGGGAGCAGTTCTTC	CASSVGTAGREQFF	-	-	TRBV10-1	TRBJ2-1
TGTGCCAGCAGACCTTCCCGGGGGTCACTCTACGAGCAGTACTTC	CASRPSRGSLYEQYF	-	-	TRBV28	TRBJ2-7
TGTGCCAGCAGTTTAGGCAGGGGGGTTCAGCCCCAGCATTTT	CASSLGRGVQPQHF	TRBD1	once	TRBV27	TRBJ1-5
TGTGCCAGCAGCGTAGGGGGCGAAGGGTTTGGTGAAAAACTGTTTTTT	CASSVGGEGFGEKLFF	-	-	TRBV9	TRBJ1-4
TGTGCCAGCAGCCAGAGACAGGGGGTGAATGAAAAACTGTTTTTT	CASSQRQGVNEKLFF	TRBD1	-	TRBV4-2	TRBJ1-4
TGTGCCAGCAGCTTAGAAGGGACTAGCTCCCAAGAGACCCAGTACTTC	CASSLEGTSSQETQYF	TRBD2	-	TRBV7-9	TRBJ2-5
TGTGCCAGCAGCTCCTCCACTATGGGAGCCAAAAACATTCAGTACTTC	CASSSSTMGAKNIQYF	-	few	TRBV28	TRBJ2-4
TGTGCCAGCTCACCAAGCGGGACTAATATCCAGGACGAGCAGTACTTC	CASSPSGTNIQDEQYF	TRBD2	-	TRBV18	TRBJ2-7
TGTGCCAGTAGCCGAGCAGGGCCGTACGAGCAGTACTTC	CASSRAGPYEQYF	-	-	TRBV19	TRBJ2-7
TGTGGGACGGGGGTGAGAGACACTGAAGCTTTCTTT	CGTGVRDTEAFF	-	once	TRBV6-6	TRBJ1-1
TGTGCCACCAGTGGTCCGGGACTCCTAAGCCCAGATACGCAGTATTTT	CATSGPGLLSPDTQYF	-	-	TRBV24-1	TRBJ2-3
TGCGCCAGCAAATGGGGGGGCGAAGAGGAGCAGTACTTC	CASKWGGEEEQYF	-	-	TRBV5-1	TRBJ2-7